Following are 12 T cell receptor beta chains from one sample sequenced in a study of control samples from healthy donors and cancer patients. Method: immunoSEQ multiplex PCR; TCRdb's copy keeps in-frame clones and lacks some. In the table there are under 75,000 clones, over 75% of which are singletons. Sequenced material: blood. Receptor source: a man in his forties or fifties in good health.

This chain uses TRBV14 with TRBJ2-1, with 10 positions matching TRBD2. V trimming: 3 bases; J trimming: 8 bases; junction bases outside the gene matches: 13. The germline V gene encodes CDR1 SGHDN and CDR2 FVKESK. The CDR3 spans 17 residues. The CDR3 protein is CASSHFSGTSGTDEQFF. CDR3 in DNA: TGTGCCAGCAGCCATTTTTCGGGAACTAGCGGGACCGATGAGCAGTTCTTC. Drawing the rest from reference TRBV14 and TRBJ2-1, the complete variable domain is EAGVTQFPSHSVIEKGQTVTLRCDPISGHDNLYWYRRVMGKEIKFLLHFVKESKQDESGMPNNRFLAERTGGTYSTLKVQPAELEDSGVYFCASSHFSGTSGTDEQFFGPGTRLTVL.

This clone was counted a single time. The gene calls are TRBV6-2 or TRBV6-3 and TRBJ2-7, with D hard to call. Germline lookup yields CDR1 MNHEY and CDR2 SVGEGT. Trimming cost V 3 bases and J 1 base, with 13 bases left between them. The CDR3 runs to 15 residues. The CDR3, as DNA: TGTGCCAGCAGTTATAATTTGGGCCGGTCCTACGAGCAGTACTTC. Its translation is CASSYNLGRSYEQYF.

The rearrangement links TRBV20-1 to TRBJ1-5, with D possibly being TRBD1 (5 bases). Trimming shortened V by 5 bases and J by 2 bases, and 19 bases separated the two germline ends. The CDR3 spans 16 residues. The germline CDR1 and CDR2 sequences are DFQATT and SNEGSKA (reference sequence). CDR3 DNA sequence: TGCAGTGCTGGTGGACAAGGGAGGTTGGGCAATCAGCCCCAGCATTTT. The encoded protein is CSAGGQGRLGNQPQHF.

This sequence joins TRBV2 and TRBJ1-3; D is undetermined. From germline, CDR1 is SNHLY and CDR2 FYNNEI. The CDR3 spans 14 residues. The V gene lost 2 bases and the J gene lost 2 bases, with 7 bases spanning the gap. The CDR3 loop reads CASSERRAGNTIYF. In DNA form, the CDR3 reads TGTGCCAGCAGTGAACGTAGAGCTGGAAACACCATATATTTT.

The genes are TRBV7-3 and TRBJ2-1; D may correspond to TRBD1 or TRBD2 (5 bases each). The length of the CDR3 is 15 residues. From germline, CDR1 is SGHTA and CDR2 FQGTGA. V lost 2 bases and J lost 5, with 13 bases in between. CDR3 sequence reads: CASSLWGKTDNEQFF. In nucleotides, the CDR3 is TGTGCCAGCAGCTTATGGGGGAAAACAGACAATGAGCAGTTCTTC.

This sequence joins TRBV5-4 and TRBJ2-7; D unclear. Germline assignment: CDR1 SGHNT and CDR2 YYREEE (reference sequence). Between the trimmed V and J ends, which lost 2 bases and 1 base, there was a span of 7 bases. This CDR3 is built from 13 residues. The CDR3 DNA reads TGTGCCAGCAGCTTCGGCAATTCCTACGAGCAGTACTTC. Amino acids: CASSFGNSYEQYF.

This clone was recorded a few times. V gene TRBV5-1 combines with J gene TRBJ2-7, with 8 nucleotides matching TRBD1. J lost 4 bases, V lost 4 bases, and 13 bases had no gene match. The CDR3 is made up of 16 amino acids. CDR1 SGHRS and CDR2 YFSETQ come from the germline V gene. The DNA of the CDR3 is TGCGCCAGCAGCACCTCCGCGCCAGGGGGCTTGTACGAGCAGTACTTC. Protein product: CASSTSAPGGLYEQYF.

The CDR3 sequence is CASSLATGFYNEQFF. The CDR3 DNA is TGTGCCAGCAGCTTAGCAACAGGGTTCTACAATGAGCAGTTCTTC. The V gene is TRBV7-2, the J gene TRBJ2-1; D perhaps matches TRBD1 (6 bases). V lost 0 bases to trimming and J lost 3 bases, with 9 bases between them. Germline V gene data show CDR1 as SGHTA and CDR2 as FQGNSA. The CDR3 contains 15 residues.

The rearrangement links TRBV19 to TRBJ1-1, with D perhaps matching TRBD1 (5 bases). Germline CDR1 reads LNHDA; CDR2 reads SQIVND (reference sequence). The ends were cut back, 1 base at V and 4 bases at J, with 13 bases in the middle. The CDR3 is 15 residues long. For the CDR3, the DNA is TGTGCCAGTAGTATAGTCCCAGGGAAGGGCACTGAAGCTTTCTTT. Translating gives CASSIVPGKGTEAFF.

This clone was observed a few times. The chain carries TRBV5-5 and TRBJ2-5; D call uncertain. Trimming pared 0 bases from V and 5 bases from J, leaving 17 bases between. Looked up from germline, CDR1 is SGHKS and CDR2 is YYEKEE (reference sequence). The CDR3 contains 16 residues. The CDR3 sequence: CASSLETGSPWETQYF. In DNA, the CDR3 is TGTGCCAGCAGCTTGGAGACCGGCAGTCCTTGGGAGACCCAGTACTTC.

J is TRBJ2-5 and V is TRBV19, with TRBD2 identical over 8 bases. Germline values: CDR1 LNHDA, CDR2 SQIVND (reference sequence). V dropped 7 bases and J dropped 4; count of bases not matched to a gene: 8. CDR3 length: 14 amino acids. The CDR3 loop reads CASKAGGSGETQYF. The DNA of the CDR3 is TGTGCCAGTAAGGCGGGAGGCTCCGGAGAGACCCAGTACTTC.

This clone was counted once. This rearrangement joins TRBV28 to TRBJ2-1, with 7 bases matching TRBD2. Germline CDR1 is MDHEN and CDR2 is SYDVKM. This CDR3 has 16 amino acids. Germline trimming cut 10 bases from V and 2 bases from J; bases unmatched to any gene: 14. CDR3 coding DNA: TGTGCCACCAAAACCTCGGGGAGGGTGACCTACAATGAGCAGTTCTTC. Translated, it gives CATKTSGRVTYNEQFF.